The entry below describes one T cell receptor gamma chain. Its antigen is not yet known. It has no much larger one-base neighbor in the sample; base qualities were not kept. The library was built by means of multiplex PCR. Sequencing relied on an Ion Torrent PGM. TRG repertoires were amplified from approximately 0.2 ug of biopsy DNA using the LymphoTrack kit, whose primers carry Illumina adapters. TRG amplicons were purified using AMPure XP beads, were quantified on a 2100 Bioanalyzer, and were pooled equimolarly. TRG libraries were sequenced on an Ion PGM instrument. The authors processed their data as follows. Using FastX, any read was removed if more than 10% of its nucleotides had quality scores below the third quartile calculated per patient. IMGT/HighV-QUEST was used to align reads in order to assign V, D and J genes, locate CDR3 regions and judge functionality. After the sequences were translated into amino acids, every sequence predicted to be non-functional was thrown out. CDR3s were split into kmers with and without positional annotation, PCA was performed on kmer frequencies, and samples were clustered using all 1023 combinations of PCs 1-10. Classification was validated by leave-one-out cross-validation, re-optimising parameters on the remaining samples each time. Shannon diversity was computed with the vegan R package from repeated random subsamples equal to the lowest read count. Via CATT, TCRdb reprocessed the public reads, and rows with identical DNA were then joined. The V and J calls come from TCRdb's annotation, not from the publication. The sample table holds roughly 1,000 gamma-chain clones, of which less than 65% were seen once. The biggest ten clones account for roughly 12% of the sample.

Germline trimming: 0 bases from V, 5 bases from J; junction bases outside gene matches: 12. Reading from cysteine to phenylalanine, the CDR3 counts 17 amino acids. Of all the DNA, just the CDR3 is kept, 51 bases in frame from base 1. Sequences EGSNGY (CDR1) and YDSYNSKV (CDR2) are obtained from the germline V gene. For each case, genomic DNA was extracted from ten 5-um FFPE scrolls with the QIAamp DNA FFPE tissue kit. To test whether coeliac disease can be classified from the TCR repertoire, the study used fully anonymised formalin-fixed paraffin-embedded duodenal biopsies that were not needed for diagnosis. This entry belongs to a study of intestinal T cells in coeliac disease (TCRdb year 2020). As for the study more broadly: Coeliac patients were much younger than controls, with mean ages of approximately 16.0 versus 55 years in the TRG cohort. Duodenal biopsies from around 35 coeliac disease patients and under 25 non-coeliac controls were included in a second, larger TCR-gamma (TRG) cohort. Duodenal biopsies from about ten coeliac disease patients and about ten non-coeliac controls were included in the TCR-delta (TRD) cohort. General study outcomes and caveats: In training, clustering based on TRD kmers put every one of the 22 biopsies in the right class, and the leave-one-out accuracy was reported as 91%. FFPE-derived DNA was found to be relatively degraded, and loss of a proportion of TCR sequences in each sample was likely caused by this degradation. The coeliac group and the control group were significantly different in age, but an analysis split by age did not give significant classification. There was no way to tell repeated CDR3 amino acid sequences apart from PCR duplicates. Of around 54 biopsies, some 51 (approximately 94%) were correctly classified by TRG clustering, which had a reported leave-one-out accuracy of about 90%.

In this chain, TRGV2 is recombined with TRGJP1. This clonotype was obtained from a human donor with celiac disease. Sequenced: a duodenal biopsy. Read as DNA, the sequence is TGTGCCACCTGGGACGGGCCTTGGGGGCCTACTGGTTGGTTCAAGATATTT. Its amino acids are CATWDGPWGPTGWFKIF.